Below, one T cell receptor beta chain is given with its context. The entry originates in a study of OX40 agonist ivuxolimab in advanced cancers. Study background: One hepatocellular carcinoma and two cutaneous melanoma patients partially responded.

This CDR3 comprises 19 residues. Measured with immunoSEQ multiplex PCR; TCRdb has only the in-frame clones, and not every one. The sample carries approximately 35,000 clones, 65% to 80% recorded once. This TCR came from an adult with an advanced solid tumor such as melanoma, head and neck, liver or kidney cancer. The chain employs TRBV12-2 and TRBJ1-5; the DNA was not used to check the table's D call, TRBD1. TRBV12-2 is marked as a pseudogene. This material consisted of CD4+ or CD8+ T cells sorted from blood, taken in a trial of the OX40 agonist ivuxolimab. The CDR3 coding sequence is TGTGCAAGTCGCTTAGCGGGACAGGATTCACGGAAAGGCAATCAGCCCCAGCATTTT. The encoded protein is CASRLAGQDSRKGNQPQHF.